This entry describes one T cell receptor beta chain. This sample stems from a study of blood T cell repertoires in COVID-19. On the study more broadly: Samples came from the United States, Italy and Spain, spanning acute and convalescent COVID-19. T cells, B-cell-depleted T cells, or PBMCs provided the cDNA or gDNA that served as material.

TCRdb keeps only in-frame clones here, not all; method: immunoSEQ multiplex PCR. Of some 120,000 clones detected, 82% appear once; the ten largest clones hold 6.5% to 10%. The source of this sequence is a man in his 70s with acute or convalescent COVID-19. Material: peripheral blood.

CDR3: CASSLGQRQPQHF. The CDR3 region has the DNA TGCGCCAGCAGCTTGGGTCAACGGCAGCCCCAGCATTTT. The chain couples TRBV5-1 to TRBJ1-5; D is ambiguous. Trimming cost V 0 bases and J 7 bases, with 8 bases left between them. Germline V gene sequence: CDR1 SGHRS, CDR2 YFSETQ. This CDR3 region has 13 residues.